This TCR beta chain was identified in a study of Graves' ophthalmopathy and Graves' hyperthyroidism. Hyperthyroidism counted as stable given no ophthalmopathy within 18 months of follow-up. Orbital computed tomography, together with clinical symptoms, serum thyroxine, TRAb and thyroid ultrasound, was used for diagnosis. On this clonotype itself: Antigen unknown.

The authors amplified TCR beta CDR3 regions, and they did so from RNA transcripts for repertoire sequencing. RT-PCR in the first round used HTBI primers; a second-round multiplex PCR followed. TCRdb called the multiplex PCR reads again in MiXCR, with one record for every CDR3 protein. The repertoire includes around 16,000 distinct CDR3 sequences, 46% of them detected once, and around 25% sits in the top ten. Regarding the study as a whole: Among expanded thyroid clonotypes above 0.001 frequency, most also occurred in blood.

The V gene lost 6 bases and the J gene lost 3 bases, with 18 bases spanning the gap. The CDR3 has 15 amino acids. CDR1 is DFQATT, CDR2 SNEGSKA, per germline (reference sequence). This sequence originates from a middle-aged woman with stable Graves' hyperthyroidism. The V and J genes are TRBV20-1 and TRBJ2-1, with D possibly TRBD1 on 6 matching bases. The sample taken for sequencing was peripheral blood. The CDR3 here is CSASSPDSFYNEQFF. CDR3 in DNA: TGCAGTGCCTCGTCCCCGGACAGCTTCTACAATGAGCAGTTCTTC.